The 25 T cell receptor beta chains below were found in one sample sequenced in a study of tissue T cells after allogeneic stem cell transplantation. The method was immunoSEQ multiplex PCR; TCRdb's version includes in-frame clones alone and lacks a portion of them. The table lists thousands of clones, around 29% of them singletons. Documented time point: mouse harvest day 14 after allogeneic transplant. Each mouse received 10^7 T-cell-depleted marrow cells plus 10^6 splenic CD5+ T cells by tail vein. Sample: skin. The source of these receptors is a female BALB/c mouse given C57BL/6 T cells with graft-versus-host disease after an allogeneic hematopoietic cell transplant.

For this clone: The gene names given are mouse names. The CDR3 extends 1 residue past the end of the read, so its final part is completed from the germline J gene. This chain connects TRBV31 to TRBJ1-6; D is undetermined. TRBJ1-6 is known as an ORF, though its function is uncertain. The CDR3 contains 13 residues. Germline CDR1 reads GKSSPN; CDR2 reads SITVG. Trimming shortened V by 3 bases and J by 8 bases, and 11 bases separated the two germline ends. The CDR3 region is CAWSLDWDSPLYF. The CDR3 bases that were read are TGTGCCTGGAGCCTGGACTGGGATTCGCCCCTCTAC.

Only a few counts were recorded for this clone. The gene names here belong to mouse. The CDR3 end lies 1 residue beyond the end of the read and is filled in from the germline J gene. The chain couples TRBV26 to TRBJ1-3; TRBD1 might be the D (5 bases). The CDR3 loop spans 14 amino acids. CDR1 and CDR2 (germline): KGHPV, FQNQEV (reference sequence). V was pared by 6 bases and J by 0 bases, with 9 bases between. The chain's CDR3 is CASSLDTSGNTLYF. CDR3 DNA, as far as it was read: TGTGCCAGCAGCCTGGACACTTCTGGAAATACGCTCTAT. Full variable domain (missing parts from reference TRBV26 and TRBJ1-3): NSKVIQTPRYLVKGQGQKAKMRCIPEKGHPVVFWYQQNKNNEFKFLINFQNQEVLQQIDMTEKRFSAECPSNSPCSLEIQSSEAGDSALYLCASSLDTSGNTLYFGEGSRLIVV.

This clone is medium-sized. Genes here carry mouse names. CDR3 residues: CAWSLGGADYAEQFF. The covered CDR3 bases are TGTGCCTGGAGTCTCGGGGGGGCCGACTATGCTGAGCAGTTC. The chain has TRBV31 and TRBJ2-1, with 8 bases aligning to TRBD2. The read ends 1 residue shy of where the CDR3 ends; the end is completed using the germline J gene. Per the germline V gene, CDR1 is GKSSPN and CDR2 is SITVG. V shed 0 bases and J 2 bases; nucleotides not matched to a gene: 3. This CDR3 region has 15 residues. The whole variable domain, remainder taken from reference TRBV31 and TRBJ2-1, is AQTIHQWPVAEIKAVGSPLSLGCTIKGKSSPNLYWYWQATGGTLQQLFYSITVGQVESVVQLNLSASRPKDDQFILSTEKLLLSHSGFYLCAWSLGGADYAEQFFGPGTRLTVL.

By share, this clone ranks as medium-sized. Mouse gene names apply. The read finishes 1 residue shy of the CDR3 end, and the germline J gene is used to complete it. This chain uses TRBV26 with TRBJ1-5; D is unclear. The V and J ends lost 4 bases and 1 base respectively, with 5 bases between them. The CDR3 consists of 13 residues. Germline lookup yields CDR1 KGHPV and CDR2 FQNQEV (reference sequence). The CDR3: CASSPRNNQAPLF. CDR3 DNA, as far as it was read: TGTGCCAGCAGTCCCAGGAACAACCAGGCTCCGCTT.

This clone was recorded a few times. Gene names and germline refer to mouse. The read ends 1 residue early relative to the CDR3; the germline J gene fills the gap. This chain connects TRBV19 to TRBJ2-7; 10 bases agree with TRBD2. V was pared by 3 bases and J by 4 bases, with 4 bases of the junction left unmatched. The CDR3 totals 14 residues. Germline CDR1 is FNHDT and CDR2 is SITEND (reference sequence). The chain's CDR3 is CASSTGTGEYEQYF. CDR3 DNA (partial): TGTGCCAGCAGTACCGGGACTGGGGAATATGAACAGTAC. The whole variable domain, filled in from reference TRBV19 and TRBJ2-7, reads GGIITQTPKFLIGQEGQKLTLKCQQNFNHDTMYWYRQDSGKGLRLIYYSITENDLQKGDLSEGYDASREKKSSFSLTVTSAQKNEMAVFLCASSTGTGEYEQYFGPGTRLTVL.

For this clone: Gene and germline names: mouse. The read comes to an end 1 residue before the CDR3 does, leaving the germline J gene to fill in the end. The rearrangement links TRBV17 to TRBJ2-7; D not resolved. Germline V gene lookup returns CDR1 MNHDT and CDR2 YYDKIL. The CDR3 extends over 13 amino acids. Between the trimmed V and J ends, which lost 0 bases and 0 bases, there was a span of 3 bases. CDR3 region: CASSRDTSYEQYF. CDR3 DNA, as far as it was read: TGTGCTAGCAGTAGAGACACCTCCTATGAACAGTAC.

This clone was seen just once. The gene symbols are mouse symbols. The missing CDR3 end, 1 residue past where the read stops, is filled in from the germline J gene. This chain joins TRBV12-2 and TRBJ2-4; weak D call: TRBD2 (6 bases). The CDR3 sequence is 15 residues long. CDR1 SGHLS and CDR2 HYDKME come from the germline V gene. Trimming cost V 2 bases and J 0 bases, with 11 bases left between them. This CDR3 reads CASSRPGTSQNTLYF. CDR3 DNA (partial): TGTGCCAGCTCTCGTCCCGGGACTAGTCAAAACACCTTGTAC.

This clone was seen a handful of times. Mouse germline and gene names are used. The CDR3 goes on 1 residue after the read ends, and that part is filled in from the germline J gene. The chain employs TRBV26 and TRBJ1-1; possibly TRBD1 for D (5 bases). Germline V gene data show CDR1 as KGHPV and CDR2 as FQNQEV (reference sequence). The ends were cut back, 3 bases at V and 3 bases at J, with 11 bases in the middle. This CDR3 has 14 amino acids. CDR3 in amino acids: CASSLQGADTEVFF. The sequenced CDR3 bases are TGTGCCAGCAGTCTTCAGGGAGCGGACACAGAAGTCTTC.

On this clone: Gene and germline names: mouse. The read finishes 1 residue shy of the CDR3 end, and the germline J gene is used to complete it. The chain combines TRBV26 with TRBJ1-1; D not resolved. Germline CDR1 KGHPV, CDR2 FQNQEV (reference sequence). This CDR3 comprises 13 residues. V was clipped by 3 bases and J by 5 bases, with 10 bases between them. This CDR3 reads CASSLHRRTEVFF. Partial CDR3 DNA: TGTGCCAGCAGTCTTCACAGAAGGACAGAAGTCTTC.

This clone was recorded once. Gene names are the mouse ones. The read comes to an end 1 residue before the CDR3 does, leaving the germline J gene to fill in the end. V and J are TRBV13-2 and TRBJ2-2; TRBD2 agrees at 7 bases. This CDR3 spans 15 amino acids. Germline V lookup: CDR1 NNHNN, CDR2 SYGAGS (reference sequence). J gave up 5 bases and V 0 bases, and 4 bases lay outside the gene matches. Here the CDR3 reads CASGDGGGRTGQLYF. Partial CDR3 DNA: TGTGCCAGCGGTGATGGGGGGGGGAGGACCGGGCAGCTCTAC.

With regard to this clone: Gene names follow the mouse nomenclature. The missing CDR3 end, 1 residue past where the read stops, is filled in from the germline J gene. V usage is TRBV26 and J usage is TRBJ2-7; D is uncertain. The CDR3 spans 11 residues. The germline V gene encodes CDR1 KGHPV and CDR2 FQNQEV (reference sequence). V shed 4 bases and J shed 4 bases, with 5 bases lying between them. CDR3 DNA (partial): TGTGCCAGCAGTCACACATATGAACAGTAC. This translates into CASSHTYEQY. The whole CDR3 reads CASSHTYEQYF.

This clone was picked up a small number of times. The gene names here belong to mouse. The CDR3 loop reads CASSLSNGGWTEVFF. Partial CDR3 DNA: TGTGCCAGCAGTCTGTCGAACGGGGGCTGGACAGAAGTCTTC. This sequence joins TRBV26 and TRBJ1-1, with D possibly matching TRBD1 (6 bases). The CDR3 end is not reached by the read, which stops 1 residue before it; the germline J gene fills it in. The germline gives CDR1 KGHPV, CDR2 FQNQEV (reference sequence). This CDR3 comprises 15 residues. V lost 0 bases and J lost 5, with 13 bases in between.

In this sample, this clone is medium-sized. Genes and germline are mouse. The CDR3 is cut off 1 residue early in the read; its end comes from the germline J gene. The chain links TRBV16 to TRBJ1-1; no reliable D call. V gave up 3 bases and J gave up 5 bases, with 13 bases separating them. This CDR3 has 14 amino acids. Per germline, CDR1 SGHSA and CDR2 FRNQAP. The CDR3 sequence is CASSFPGEGTEVFF. The CDR3 bases that were read are TGTGCAAGCAGCTTCCCCGGGGAAGGAACAGAAGTCTTC.

A note on this clone: Germline and genes: mouse. The read halts 1 residue ahead of the CDR3 end, with the missing end drawn from the germline J gene. This chain links TRBV26 with TRBJ2-7; 8 bases agree with TRBD1. CDR3 size: 11 residues. V lost 6 bases, J lost 7 bases, and 2 bases stayed unmatched. CDR1 is KGHPV and CDR2 is FQNQEV in the germline V gene (reference sequence). The CDR3 DNA, read in part, is TGTGCCAGCAGGACAGGGGACGAACAGTAC. This sequence encodes CASRTGDEQY. The entire CDR3 reads CASRTGDEQYF.

In the case of this clone: Gene names are mouse gene names. The missing CDR3 end, 1 residue past where the read stops, is filled in from the germline J gene. The chain couples TRBV17 to TRBJ1-2; no clear D gene. Trimming cost V 0 bases and J 2 bases, with 1 base left between them. The length of the CDR3 is 12 residues. Germline V gene lookup returns CDR1 MNHDT and CDR2 YYDKIL. CDR3 bases read: TGTGCTAGCAGTAGAGAGAACTCCGACTACACC. Protein product: CASSRENSDYT. The whole CDR3 protein is CASSRENSDYTF.

This clone is deemed medium-sized (0.01 to 0.1%). Germline and genes: mouse. Read coverage stops 1 residue before the CDR3 terminus; the germline J gene supplies the remainder. The gene calls are TRBV26 and TRBJ2-2; D possibly corresponds to TRBD1 (6 bases). The length of the CDR3 is 14 residues. CDR1 is KGHPV, CDR2 FQNQEV, per germline (reference sequence). The V gene lost 4 bases and the J gene lost 1 base, with 7 bases spanning the gap. The part of the CDR3 DNA that was read is TGTGCCAGCAGTCGGACAGTAAACACCGGGCAGCTCTAC. Its translation: CASSRTVNTGQLY. From start to end, the CDR3 is CASSRTVNTGQLYF.

Of note for this clone: Any gene name here is a mouse gene name. Read sequence stops 1 residue before the CDR3 end, and the germline J gene provides the missing end. The V gene is TRBV16, the J gene TRBJ2-5; D unclear. The V gene's germline CDR1 is SGHSA and CDR2 FRNQAP. V lost 3 bases and J 6 bases, leaving 4 bases between the germline ends. The CDR3 loop spans 11 amino acids. CDR3 region: CASSFEDTQYF. The part of the CDR3 DNA that was read is TGTGCAAGCAGCTTTGAGGACACCCAGTAC.

A few counts support this clone. Mouse germline and gene names are used. The missing CDR3 end, 1 residue past where the read stops, is filled in from the germline J gene. The genes are TRBV26 and TRBJ2-5, with D maybe TRBD1 (5 bases). Deletions cut 5 bases from V and 1 base from J, with 7 bases between. The CDR3 runs 13 residues. Germline V gene lookup returns CDR1 KGHPV and CDR2 FQNQEV (reference sequence). The CDR3 bases that were read are TGTGCCAGCAGTGGACAATACCAAGACACCCAGTAC. Translating it yields CASSGQYQDTQY. The full CDR3 protein is CASSGQYQDTQYF. Full variable domain (outside the CDR3, taken from reference TRBV26 and TRBJ2-5): NSKVIQTPRYLVKGQGQKAKMRCIPEKGHPVVFWYQQNKNNEFKFLINFQNQEVLQQIDMTEKRFSAECPSNSPCSLEIQSSEAGDSALYLCASSGQYQDTQYFGPGTRLLVL.

Points on this clone: Any gene name here is a mouse gene name. The read ends 1 residue shy of where the CDR3 ends; the end is completed using the germline J gene. V gene TRBV20 combines with J gene TRBJ2-5, with D hard to call. Germline CDR1 and CDR2: GFQATS and STVNSAI. This CDR3 is 12 amino acids long. V was pared by 0 bases and J by 2 bases, with 3 bases between. The sequenced part of the CDR3 DNA is TGTGGTGCTAGGGACTTCCAAGACACCCAGTAC. Translation gives CGARDFQDTQY. The full CDR3 protein reads CGARDFQDTQYF.

In regard to this clone: Gene names and germline refer to mouse. The read halts 1 residue ahead of the CDR3 end, with the missing end drawn from the germline J gene. The chain employs TRBV5 and TRBJ2-1; 7 bases are a match to TRBD2. CDR3 length: 14 amino acids. Germline V gene lookup returns CDR1 LGHNA and CDR2 YNLKQL (reference sequence). Trimming at V came to 1 base and at J to 3 bases, leaving 0 bases not matched to a gene. This chain's CDR3 is CASSQGGGYAEQFF. The CDR3 DNA, read in part, is TGTGCCAGCAGCCAAGGGGGGGGCTATGCTGAGCAGTTC.

By share, this clone counts as medium-sized (0.01 to 0.1%). Gene names are the mouse ones. The read terminates 1 residue before the CDR3 end, so the remaining end is supplied by the germline J gene. The chain combines TRBV13-2 with TRBJ2-1; 12 bases are shared with TRBD1. Germline loops: CDR1 NNHNN, CDR2 SYGAGS (reference sequence). CDR3 length: 15 amino acids. After removal of 0 bases from V and 6 bases from J, the junction contained 1 base not matched to a gene. CDR3 DNA, as far as it was read: TGTGCCAGCGGTGATGGGGACAGGGGGCTTGCTGAGCAGTTC. Amino acids: CASGDGDRGLAEQF. The full CDR3 protein reads CASGDGDRGLAEQFF.

The table lists this clone with a few counts. Gene labels here are mouse ones. Read coverage stops 1 residue before the CDR3 terminus; the germline J gene supplies the remainder. The chain employs TRBV26 and TRBJ2-1, with 9 bases fitting TRBD1. V trimming: 2 bases; J trimming: 6 bases; junction bases outside the gene matches: 5. Looked up from germline, CDR1 is KGHPV and CDR2 is FQNQEV (reference sequence). The CDR3 extends over 15 amino acids. The DNA read from the CDR3 is TGTGCCAGCAGTCTGGCCGGGACAGGGTTTGCTGAGCAGTTC. This translates into CASSLAGTGFAEQF. The entire CDR3 protein reads CASSLAGTGFAEQFF.

Turning to this clone: Mouse gene names and germline throughout. The read ends 1 residue shy of where the CDR3 ends; the end is completed using the germline J gene. The chain couples TRBV26 to TRBJ1-1, with 10 bases aligning to TRBD1. The CDR3 contains 19 residues. Germline trimming cut 5 bases from V and 0 bases from J; bases unmatched to any gene: 15. Germline loops: CDR1 KGHPV, CDR2 FQNQEV (reference sequence). The CDR3 reads CASSLGTGTGAFANTEVFF. The sequenced CDR3 bases are TGTGCCAGCAGTTTGGGAACCGGGACAGGGGCCTTTGCAAACACAGAAGTCTTC. The entire variable domain, with the rest obtained from reference TRBV26 and TRBJ1-1, is as follows: NSKVIQTPRYLVKGQGQKAKMRCIPEKGHPVVFWYQQNKNNEFKFLINFQNQEVLQQIDMTEKRFSAECPSNSPCSLEIQSSEAGDSALYLCASSLGTGTGAFANTEVFFGKGTRLTVV.

Regarding this clone: Gene and germline names: mouse. The CDR3 end lies 1 residue beyond the end of the read and is filled in from the germline J gene. V gene TRBV4 combines with J gene TRBJ2-7; 11 nucleotides align to TRBD2. Trimming took 5 bases from V and 0 from J; bases not matched to a gene: 6. Germline V gene data show CDR1 as LGHDT and CDR2 as YNNKQL (reference sequence). There are 16 residues in the CDR3. CDR3 sequence reads: CASSETGGGSSYEQYF. Partial CDR3 DNA: TGTGCCAGCAGCGAGACTGGGGGGGGGAGCTCCTATGAACAGTAC.

Remarks on this clone: Germline and genes: mouse. The CDR3 extends 1 residue past the end of the read, so its final part is completed from the germline J gene. The chain is built from TRBV26 and TRBJ1-6, with 7 bases identical to TRBD1. TRBJ1-6 is annotated as an ORF whose role is uncertain. After removal of 4 bases from V and 4 bases from J, the junction contained 1 base not matched to a gene. Germline loops: CDR1 KGHPV, CDR2 FQNQEV (reference sequence). CDR3 length: 14 amino acids. The CDR3 DNA, read in part, is TGTGCCAGCAGTCGGACAGGTTATAATTCGCCCCTCTAC. Amino acids: CASSRTGYNSPLY. The entire CDR3 protein reads CASSRTGYNSPLYF.